A single sample is the source of the 30 T cell receptor beta chains below, sequenced in a study of regulatory T cells in long-lasting Graves disease. To make TCR beta libraries, researchers used iRepertoire HTBI primers and Arm-PCR of CDR3 regions. MiXCR, run by TCRdb on the multiplex PCR reads, gives a single entry per CDR3 protein. The table has a few hundred thousand distinct CDR3 sequences, around 17% seen once; the top ten hold roughly 27%. Time point defined: newly diagnosed GD, antithyroid drugs for less than 3 months. PBMCs provided the RNA from which the TCR library was made. In addition, the sample was reused for a study of T cells in Graves' hyperthyroidism and ophthalmopathy.

Sequences were derived from peripheral blood mononuclear cells (PBMCs), sampled at new diagnosis, from a patient treated with antithyroid drugs. The origin of the receptors is a man aged 35-49 years with Graves disease.

This clonotype occurred a few times. This clone may be a read error of a much larger clone one base away. This chain uses TRBV30 with TRBJ2-5; D is ambiguous. Germline V gene sequence: CDR1 GTSNPN, CDR2 SVGIG (reference sequence). V was cut by 4 bases and J by 1 base, with 7 bases left in between. This CDR3 is 12 amino acids long. The CDR3 DNA reads TGTGCCTGGATGTGGAGCCAAGAGACCCAGTACTTC. This codes for CAWMWSQETQYF.

This clonotype showed up many times. This sequence joins TRBV20-1 and TRBJ2-1, with a tentative D call TRBD1 (6 bases). This CDR3 region has 14 residues. Germline CDR1 is DFQATT and CDR2 is SNEGSKA (reference sequence). Trimming shortened V by 3 bases and J by 3 bases, and 12 bases separated the two germline ends. The CDR3 spells CSASRQGFYNEQFF. CDR3 bases: TGCAGTGCTAGTCGCCAGGGGTTCTACAATGAGCAGTTCTTC.

This clonotype was detected many times. The chain uses TRBV28 and TRBJ1-4, with 10 bases identical to TRBD1. Looked up from germline, CDR1 is MDHEN and CDR2 is SYDVKM. The V gene end was trimmed by 7 bases and the J gene end by 7 bases; junction bases not matched to a gene: 9. The CDR3 is 15 amino acids. The CDR3 region is CASTLFGTGVEKLFF. The CDR3 DNA reads TGTGCCAGCACCTTATTCGGGACAGGGGTTGAAAAACTGTTTTTT. The full variable domain, rest sourced from reference TRBV28 and TRBJ1-4, is DVKVTQSSRYLVKRTGEKVFLECVQDMDHENMFWYRQDPGLGLRLIYFSYDVKMKEKGDIPEGYSVSREKKERFSLILESASTNQTSMYLCASTLFGTGVEKLFFGSGTQLSVL.

This clonotype was seen a few times. The chain has TRBV18 and TRBJ2-2; 7 nucleotides agree with TRBD1. Germline values: CDR1 KGHSH, CDR2 LQKENI. The CDR3 consists of 17 residues. J lost 0 bases, V lost 3 bases, and 7 bases had no gene match. The CDR3 protein is CASSPFSDRANTGELFF. CDR3 sequence (DNA): TGTGCCAGCTCACCTTTTTCAGACAGGGCGAACACCGGGGAGCTGTTTTTT.

This clonotype was observed many times. CDR3 nucleotide sequence: TGTGCCAGCAGCTTAAGGTGGGCAGGGGGCGATTGGAACACTGAAGCTTTCTTT. Translation gives CASSLRWAGGDWNTEAFF. This chain joins TRBV11-2 and TRBJ1-1; 8 positions agree with TRBD1. The CDR3 has 18 amino acids. The V and J ends lost 2 bases and 1 base, in that order; junction bases with no gene match: 12. Germline-derived CDR1 and CDR2 are SGHAT and FQNNGV.

This clonotype was detected ten times or more. The chain has TRBV7-7 and TRBJ1-1; D is undetermined. The CDR3 spans 13 residues. V gave up 5 bases and J gave up 0 bases, with 7 bases separating them. Germline lookup yields CDR1 SSHAT and CDR2 FNYEAQ (reference sequence). CDR3 loop: CASSPTLNTEAFF. CDR3 bases: TGTGCCAGCAGCCCGACACTGAACACTGAAGCTTTCTTT.

This clonotype was observed many times. V and J are TRBV27 and TRBJ2-3, with 10 positions matching TRBD1. Trimming took 5 bases from V and 1 from J; bases not matched to a gene: 9. Germline CDR1 and CDR2: MNHEY and SMNVEV (reference sequence). The CDR3 runs 17 residues. The CDR3, as DNA: TGTGCCAGCAGTCATGACAGGGGGCTTTTCGGCACAGATACGCAGTATTTT. Encoded protein: CASSHDRGLFGTDTQYF.

This clonotype has a count of ten or more. The V and J genes are TRBV5-1 and TRBJ2-7; 12 nucleotides align to TRBD1. With 5 bases clipped from V and 6 bases from J, the junction kept 6 bases outside the gene matches. Germline-derived CDR1 and CDR2 are SGHRS and YFSETQ. The CDR3 spans 14 residues. The chain's CDR3 is CASSSGTGGVEQYF. In nucleotides, the CDR3 is TGCGCCAGCAGTTCCGGGACAGGGGGCGTCGAGCAGTACTTC.

The chain recombines TRBV6-5 with TRBJ1-1; D unclear. The CDR3 has 15 residues. Germline-derived CDR1 and CDR2 are MNHEY and SVGAGI. The V and J ends lost 4 bases and 3 bases respectively, with 15 bases between them. The CDR3 DNA follows: TGTGCCAGCAGTTCACGCGGGGAGGGTTACACTGAAGCTTTCTTT. It translates to CASSSRGEGYTEAFF.

The chain combines TRBV3-1 with TRBJ1-1; 8 bases agree with TRBD1. The CDR3 has 14 residues. Trimming removed 5 bases from V and 4 bases from J; junction bases left unmatched: 6. In germline, CDR1 is LGHDT, CDR2 YNNKEL (reference sequence). CDR3 sequence reads: CASSYGQGPTEAFF. The CDR3 nucleotides read TGTGCCAGCAGCTACGGACAGGGACCCACTGAAGCTTTCTTT.

This clonotype has at least ten counts. This sequence joins TRBV6-1 and TRBJ2-6; TRBD1 is a possible D gene (6 bases). CDR1 and CDR2 (germline): MNHNS, SASEGT. Trimming took 7 bases from V and 5 from J, leaving 12 bases between them. The CDR3 length is 14 residues. The CDR3 sequence: CASKEQGWANVLTF. The CDR3 region has the DNA TGTGCCAGCAAAGAACAGGGTTGGGCCAACGTCCTGACTTTC.

This chain joins TRBV7-9 and TRBJ2-1; 8 bases map to TRBD1. Germline V gene data show CDR1 as SEHNR and CDR2 as FQNEAQ (reference sequence). The V gene end was trimmed by 5 bases and the J gene end by 5 bases; junction bases not matched to a gene: 8. This CDR3 has 15 amino acids. The CDR3 sequence is CASSRPGQADNEQFF. CDR3 in DNA: TGTGCCAGCAGCCGTCCGGGACAGGCGGACAATGAGCAGTTCTTC.

This clonotype was seen ten or more times. The J gene is TRBJ2-7, the V gene TRBV28, with a tentative D call TRBD2 (6 bases). This CDR3 contains 16 residues. V was shortened by 6 bases and J by 2 bases, with 20 bases between the two germline ends. From germline, CDR1 is MDHEN and CDR2 SYDVKM. The CDR3 DNA reads TGTGCCAGCAGCCCCGGATTCGGGACTGGCACCTACGAGCAGTACTTC. Its protein product is CASSPGFGTGTYEQYF.

This clonotype occurred many times. The rearrangement joins TRBV5-1 to TRBJ2-4; D ambiguous. V lost 0 bases and J lost 9, with 10 bases in between. Germline CDR1 is SGHRS and CDR2 is YFSETQ. This CDR3 has 13 amino acids. The CDR3, as DNA: TGCGCCAGCAGCTTGGTTTCGTTTGGCATTCAGTACTTC. Its translation is CASSLVSFGIQYF.

This chain connects TRBV4-1 to TRBJ1-2; D not certain. Germline CDR1 is MGHRA and CDR2 is YSYEKL. This CDR3 has 16 residues. Trimming took off 0 bases at V and 4 bases at J, with 15 bases between the two ends. The CDR3 bases are TGCGCCAGCAGCCAAGACCCGGCGGGCGCCATCTATGGCTACACCTTC. Protein sequence: CASSQDPAGAIYGYTF.

This clonotype was seen a handful of times. A much larger clonotype is one base distant, so this may be a read error. V usage is TRBV6-5 and J usage is TRBJ1-5; D gene ambiguous. The CDR3 covers 12 residues. V dropped 2 bases and J dropped 4 bases, with 3 bases sitting between them. Germline CDR1 and CDR2: MNHEY and SVGAGI. CDR3 coding DNA: TGTGCCAGCAGTTACCTAAATCAGCCCCAGCATTTT. Its protein is CASSYLNQPQHF.

This clonotype was counted ten times or more. The J gene is TRBJ2-1, the V gene TRBV28, with unresolved D. V lost 4 bases and J 4 bases, leaving 5 bases between the germline ends. The germline CDR1 and CDR2 sequences are MDHEN and SYDVKM. CDR3 length equals 12 residues. The CDR3 nucleotides read TGTGCCAGCAGTTGGCCTTACAATGAGCAGTTCTTC. It codes for CASSWPYNEQFF.

There are many counts of this clonotype. CDR3 nucleotides: TGTGCCAGCAGTTTAGAGGGGGCGCTTGGAAACACCATATATTTT. Translated: CASSLEGALGNTIYF. The chain recombines TRBV28 with TRBJ1-3; 7 nucleotides align to TRBD1. The V segment lost 2 bases and the J segment 3 bases; nucleotides outside the gene matches: 4. CDR3 length equals 15 residues. Germline loops: CDR1 MDHEN, CDR2 SYDVKM.

This clonotype turned up a few times. The rearrangement joins TRBV4-1 to TRBJ2-1, with 8 bases fitting TRBD1. Germline CDR1 MGHRA, CDR2 YSYEKL. This CDR3 has 15 amino acids. The J segment lost 4 bases and the V segment lost 0 bases, leaving 2 bases of the junction unmatched. The CDR3 reads CASSQEGDRYNEQFF. The CDR3 DNA reads as TGCGCCAGCAGCCAAGAAGGGGACAGGTACAATGAGCAGTTCTTC.

Remarks on this clonotype: This is likely an artifact of a read error, given a far larger clone one base away. V and J are TRBV10-3 and TRBJ1-2; D remains ambiguous. Trimming shortened V by 5 bases and J by 6 bases, and 10 bases separated the two germline ends. This CDR3 contains 12 residues. Germline V lookup: CDR1 ENHRY, CDR2 SYGVKD. This chain's CDR3 is CAISYVGDGYTF. CDR3 coding DNA: TGTGCCATCAGTTACGTTGGGGATGGCTACACCTTC.

This clonotype was picked up many times. This CDR3 reads CASSLEPATDTQYF. For the CDR3, the DNA is TGTGCCAGCAGCTTAGAGCCAGCCACAGATACGCAGTATTTT. The rearrangement links TRBV11-2 to TRBJ2-3; unclear D gene. Trimming removed 0 bases from V and 2 bases from J, with 6 bases in between. CDR1 and CDR2 (germline): SGHAT, FQNNGV. The length of the CDR3 is 14 residues.

There are many counts of this clonotype. The gene calls are TRBV7-2 and TRBJ2-7; D call uncertain. The CDR3 spans 11 residues. From germline, CDR1 is SGHTA and CDR2 FQGNSA. V lost 5 bases, J lost 4 bases, and 6 bases lay in between. The CDR3 reads CASSRRYEQYF. DNA of the CDR3: TGTGCCAGCAGCCGACGATACGAGCAGTACTTC. Full variable domain (missing parts from reference TRBV7-2 and TRBJ2-7): GAGVSQSPSNKVTEKGKDVELRCDPISGHTALYWYRQSLGQGLEFLIYFQGNSAPDKSGLPSDRFSAERTGGSVSTLTIQRTQQEDSAVYLCASSRRYEQYFGPGTRLTVT.

The J gene is TRBJ2-5, the V gene TRBV7-3; the match to TRBD2 covers 9 bases. The CDR3 is 14 amino acids. Trimming took 2 bases from V and 6 from J; bases not matched to a gene: 4. Germline CDR1 is SGHTA and CDR2 is FQGTGA. CDR3 coding DNA: TGTGCCAGCAGCTTATCAGCGGGAGGAAAGACCCAGTACTTC. Translating gives CASSLSAGGKTQYF.

This chain connects TRBV29-1 to TRBJ2-5, with TRBD2 identical over 9 bases. V was pared by 8 bases and J by 1 base, with 8 bases of the junction left unmatched. Germline values: CDR1 SQVTM, CDR2 ANQGSEA. This CDR3 has 14 amino acids. CDR3 DNA: TGCAGCATTTGTAGCGGGGGCCTCCAAGAGACCCAGTACTTC. Translating gives CSICSGGLQETQYF. Complete variable domain (other parts from reference TRBV29-1 and TRBJ2-5): SAVISQKPSRDICQRGTSLTIQCQVDSQVTMMFWYRQQPGQSLTLIATANQGSEATYESGFVIDKFPISRPNLTFSTLTVSNMSPEDSSIYLCSICSGGLQETQYFGPGTRLLVL.

The chain uses TRBV12-3 or TRBV12-4 and TRBJ2-1; no firm D call. V was clipped by 6 bases and J by 2 bases, with 5 bases between them. CDR3 length equals 12 residues. CDR3 residues: CASRTTYNEQFF. The CDR3 nucleotides read TGTGCCAGCAGGACCACCTACAATGAGCAGTTCTTC.

Many counts were recorded for this clonotype. The rearrangement uses TRBV27 and TRBJ1-5; D is unresolved. Trimming shortened V by 2 bases and J by 9 bases, and 14 bases separated the two germline ends. This CDR3 region has 14 residues. Germline CDR1 and CDR2: MNHEY and SMNVEV (reference sequence). The DNA of the CDR3 is TGTGCCAGCAGTTTACGGGCAGCGGGTGGGCCCCAGCATTTT. Translated: CASSLRAAGGPQHF.

This clonotype has only a few counts. A read error may explain this, as a much larger clone is one base away. V usage is TRBV6-8 and J usage is TRBJ1-2; D might be TRBD1 (6 bases). Germline CDR1 is MNHGY and CDR2 is SAAAGT. The CDR3 sequence is 14 residues long. V gave up 2 bases and J gave up 4 bases, with 11 bases separating them. The chain's CDR3 is CASSYRGLSYGYTF. The CDR3, as DNA: TGTGCCAGCAGTTACAGGGGGTTGAGCTATGGCTACACCTTC.

There are many counts of this clonotype. The gene calls are TRBV5-4 and TRBJ2-2; 7 bases match TRBD2. The CDR3 length is 15 residues. Trimming removed 5 bases from V and 1 base from J; junction bases left unmatched: 5. CDR1 is SGHNT, CDR2 YYREEE, per germline (reference sequence). The CDR3 is CASSEKRENTGELFF. The CDR3 DNA reads TGTGCCAGCAGTGAAAAGCGGGAGAACACCGGGGAGCTGTTTTTT.

This clonotype has at least ten counts. The V call is TRBV11-2, the J call TRBJ1-1, with a weak D call TRBD1 (5 bases). The V and J ends lost 1 base and 4 bases respectively, with 10 bases between them. The CDR3 has 14 amino acids. Germline CDR1 reads SGHAT; CDR2 reads FQNNGV. The CDR3 protein is CASSLGGTVTEAFF. The CDR3 coding sequence is TGTGCCAGCAGCTTAGGCGGGACTGTCACTGAAGCTTTCTTT.

This clonotype was picked up many times. The chain uses TRBV10-3 and TRBJ2-3; the match to TRBD2 covers 12 bases. J gave up 2 bases and V 2 bases, and 8 bases lay outside the gene matches. This CDR3 has 18 residues. Germline V CDR1 and CDR2: ENHRY, SYGVKD. CDR3 residues: CAISETWTSGAITDTQYF. The CDR3 DNA reads as TGTGCCATCAGTGAGACCTGGACTAGCGGGGCCATCACAGATACGCAGTATTTT.